Here is one TCR beta chain with its context. Its target is unknown. J gave up 1 base and V 3 bases, and 7 bases lay outside the gene matches. The CDR3 is 16 amino acids. Germline CDR1 is MGHDK and CDR2 is SYGVNS. The PCR had 60 Vbeta and 13 Jbeta primers. TCRdb's table, derived via immunoSEQ multiplex PCR, lists solely in-frame clones and lacks some. The table includes roughly 230,000 clones, about 90% detected once. The entry originates in a study of cytomegalovirus exposure and HLA in healthy donors. Points from the study as a whole: The study recorded over 150 TCR beta chains that were cytomegalovirus-associated. As confirmed in vitro, three CMV-associated chains were specific for CMV antigens. For TCR beta chains, V- and J-gene trimming was later linked to a missense DCLRE1C variant.

The rearrangement uses TRBV25-1 and TRBJ2-5; TRBD1 matches 8 bases. The sequence was obtained from a girl between 2 and 10 years old in good health and CMV-seronegative. Sequencing used PBMCs. CDR3 nucleotide sequence: TGTGCCAGCAGTGATTGGGACAGGAGATCCCAAGAGACCCAGTACTTC. It encodes CASSDWDRRSQETQYF. Full variable domain (remainder filled in from reference TRBV25-1 and TRBJ2-5): EADIYQTPRYLVIGTGKKITLECSQTMGHDKMYWYQQDPGMELHLIHYSYGVNSTEKGDLSSESTVSRIRTEHFPLTLESARPSHTSQYLCASSDWDRRSQETQYFGPGTRLLVL.